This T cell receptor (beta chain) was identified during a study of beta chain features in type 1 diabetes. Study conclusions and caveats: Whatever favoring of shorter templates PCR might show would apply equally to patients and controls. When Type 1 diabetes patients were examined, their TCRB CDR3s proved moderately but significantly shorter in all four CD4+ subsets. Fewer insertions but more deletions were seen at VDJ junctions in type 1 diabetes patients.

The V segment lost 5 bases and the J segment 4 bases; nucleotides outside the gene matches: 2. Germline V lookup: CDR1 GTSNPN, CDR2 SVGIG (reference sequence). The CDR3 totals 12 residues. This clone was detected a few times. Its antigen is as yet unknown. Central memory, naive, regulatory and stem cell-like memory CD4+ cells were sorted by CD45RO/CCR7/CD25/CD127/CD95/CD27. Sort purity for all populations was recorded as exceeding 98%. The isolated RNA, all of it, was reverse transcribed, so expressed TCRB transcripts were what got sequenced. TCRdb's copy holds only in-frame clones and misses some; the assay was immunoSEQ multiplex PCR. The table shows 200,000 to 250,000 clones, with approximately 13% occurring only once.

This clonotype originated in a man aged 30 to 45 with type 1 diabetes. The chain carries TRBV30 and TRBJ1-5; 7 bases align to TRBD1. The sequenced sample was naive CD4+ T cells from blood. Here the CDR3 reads CAWGQENQPQHF. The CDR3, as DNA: TGTGCCTGGGGACAGGAAAATCAGCCCCAGCATTTT.